One and the same sample provided the 4 T cell receptor beta chains below, sequenced in a study of cytomegalovirus exposure and HLA in healthy donors. PCR was performed using 60 Vbeta and 13 Jbeta primers. Method: immunoSEQ multiplex PCR; TCRdb's copy keeps in-frame clones and lacks some. The repertoire has about 150,000 clones, 80% of them found once; the top ten carry 2% to 2.5%. The specimen sequenced was PBMCs. Receptor source: a man younger than 40 in good health and CMV-seronegative.

In its sample, this clone was seen once. This rearrangement joins TRBV11-2 to TRBJ2-1, with 13 bases matching TRBD2. The germline CDR1 and CDR2 sequences are SGHAT and FQNNGV. CDR3 length: 16 residues. V lost 5 bases, J lost 4 bases, and 5 bases stayed unmatched. The CDR3 spells CASSTMTSGRYNEQFF. The CDR3 nucleotides read TGTGCCAGCAGCACCATGACTAGCGGGAGGTACAATGAGCAGTTCTTC.

This rearrangement joins TRBV6-1 to TRBJ2-5; D not resolved. The CDR3 has 15 amino acids. Germline V gene lookup returns CDR1 MNHNS and CDR2 SASEGT. V lost 0 bases and J 4 bases, leaving 12 bases between the germline ends. The CDR3 here is CASSEALNTPETQYF. The CDR3, as DNA: TGTGCCAGCAGTGAAGCGCTTAATACTCCAGAGACCCAGTACTTC.

The V gene is TRBV10-1, the J gene TRBJ2-7; 8 nucleotides align to TRBD1. The CDR3 sequence is 14 residues long. CDR1 and CDR2 (germline): WNHNN, SYGVQD (reference sequence). Trimming cost V 10 bases and J 1 base; bases outside gene matches: 9. The CDR3 loop reads CATSETGGSYEQYF. The CDR3 DNA follows: TGCGCCACATCGGAAACAGGGGGGTCCTACGAGCAGTACTTC.

V is TRBV9 and J is TRBJ2-7; 15 bases are shared with TRBD2. Trimming took 4 bases from V and 7 from J; bases not matched to a gene: 6. Germline-derived CDR1 and CDR2 are SGDLS and YYNGEE. The CDR3 covers 15 residues. The CDR3 bases are TGTGCCAGCAGCACCGGGACTAGCGGGAGGAAGGAGCAGTACTTC. The encoded protein is CASSTGTSGRKEQYF.